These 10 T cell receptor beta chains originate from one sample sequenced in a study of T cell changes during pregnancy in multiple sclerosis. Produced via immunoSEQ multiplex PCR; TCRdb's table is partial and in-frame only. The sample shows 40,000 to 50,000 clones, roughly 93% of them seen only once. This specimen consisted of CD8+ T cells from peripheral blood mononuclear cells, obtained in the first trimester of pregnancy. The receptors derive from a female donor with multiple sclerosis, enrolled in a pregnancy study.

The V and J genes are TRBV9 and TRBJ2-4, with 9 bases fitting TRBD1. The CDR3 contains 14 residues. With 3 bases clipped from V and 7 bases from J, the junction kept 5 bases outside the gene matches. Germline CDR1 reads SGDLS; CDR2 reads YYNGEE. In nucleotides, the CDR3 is TGTGCCAGCAGCGGGCGGGACAGGGATAACATTCAGTACTTC. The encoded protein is CASSGRDRDNIQYF.

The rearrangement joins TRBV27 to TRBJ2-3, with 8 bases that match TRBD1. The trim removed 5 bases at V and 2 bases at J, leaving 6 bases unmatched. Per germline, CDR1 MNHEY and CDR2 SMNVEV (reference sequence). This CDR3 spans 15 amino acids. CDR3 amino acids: CASSTWTGPTDTQYF. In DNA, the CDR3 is TGTGCCAGCAGTACCTGGACAGGGCCCACAGATACGCAGTATTTT.

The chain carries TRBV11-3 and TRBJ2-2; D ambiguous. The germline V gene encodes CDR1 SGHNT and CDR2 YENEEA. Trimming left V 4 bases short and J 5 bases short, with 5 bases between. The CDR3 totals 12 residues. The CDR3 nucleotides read TGTGCCAGCAGCTCTCTTACCGGGGAGCTGTTTTTT. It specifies CASSSLTGELFF.

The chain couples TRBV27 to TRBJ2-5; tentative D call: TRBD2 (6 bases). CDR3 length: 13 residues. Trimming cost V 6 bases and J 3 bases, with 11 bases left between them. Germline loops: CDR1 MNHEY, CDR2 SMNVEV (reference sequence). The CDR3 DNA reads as TGTGCCAGCAGAGGTGGAGGGGAAGAGACCCAGTACTTC. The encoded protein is CASRGGGEETQYF.

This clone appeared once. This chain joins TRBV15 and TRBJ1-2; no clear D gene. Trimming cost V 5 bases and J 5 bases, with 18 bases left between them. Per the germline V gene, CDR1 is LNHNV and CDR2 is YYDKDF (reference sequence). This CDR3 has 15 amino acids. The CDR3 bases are TGTGCCACCAGCGCTAACAGTGCAGGCGGGTATGGCTACACCTTC. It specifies CATSANSAGGYGYTF.

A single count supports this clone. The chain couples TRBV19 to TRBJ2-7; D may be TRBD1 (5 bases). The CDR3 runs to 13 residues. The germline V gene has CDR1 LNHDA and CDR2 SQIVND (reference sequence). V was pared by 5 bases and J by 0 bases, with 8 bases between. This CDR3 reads CASSGAVSYEQYF. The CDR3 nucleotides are TGTGCCAGTAGTGGGGCAGTCTCCTACGAGCAGTACTTC.

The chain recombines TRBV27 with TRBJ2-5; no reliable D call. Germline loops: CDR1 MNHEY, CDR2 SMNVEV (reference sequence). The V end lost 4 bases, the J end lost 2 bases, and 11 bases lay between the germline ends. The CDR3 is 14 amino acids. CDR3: CASSSPELQETQYF. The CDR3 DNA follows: TGTGCCAGCAGTTCCCCCGAGTTACAAGAGACCCAGTACTTC.

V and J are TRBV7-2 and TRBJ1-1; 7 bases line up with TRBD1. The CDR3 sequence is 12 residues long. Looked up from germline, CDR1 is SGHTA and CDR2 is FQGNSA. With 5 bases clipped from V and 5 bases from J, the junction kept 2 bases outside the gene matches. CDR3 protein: CASSLTGTEAFF. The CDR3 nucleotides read TGTGCCAGCAGCCTGACAGGGACTGAAGCTTTCTTT.

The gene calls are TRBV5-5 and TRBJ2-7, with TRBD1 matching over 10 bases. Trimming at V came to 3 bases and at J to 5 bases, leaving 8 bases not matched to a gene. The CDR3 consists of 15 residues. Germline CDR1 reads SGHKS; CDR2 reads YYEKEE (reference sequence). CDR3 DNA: TGTGCCAGCAGCTCCTCCGGGGACAGGGGCAACGAGCAGTACTTC. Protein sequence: CASSSSGDRGNEQYF.

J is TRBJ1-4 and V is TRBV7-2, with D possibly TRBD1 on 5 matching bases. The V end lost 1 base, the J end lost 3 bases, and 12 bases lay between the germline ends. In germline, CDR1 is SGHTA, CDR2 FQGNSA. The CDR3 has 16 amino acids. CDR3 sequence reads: CASSLEGLWANEKLFF. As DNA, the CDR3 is TGTGCCAGCAGCTTAGAGGGGTTGTGGGCTAATGAAAAACTGTTTTTT.